One sample yielded the 9 T cell receptor beta chains listed below, sequenced in a study of shared clonotypes between healthy human individuals. Sequenced by immunoSEQ multiplex PCR; TCRdb stores in-frame clones only, minus some. The sample includes roughly 490,000 clones, about 80% seen only once; the top ten take 9.5% to 15%. Sequenced sample: PBMCs. The source of these receptors is a woman aged 40 to 50 in good health. Some clones in this sample may be carry-over from other donors' samples.

V gene TRBV5-1 combines with J gene TRBJ2-3; 12 bases fit TRBD2. Per the germline V gene, CDR1 is SGHRS and CDR2 is YFSETQ. The junction had 5 bases not matched to a gene; V was cut back by 4 bases and J by 5 bases. The CDR3 totals 15 residues. For the CDR3, the DNA is TGCGCCAGCAGCCCCCCGGGACTAGCGGGAGATACGCAGTATTTT. This sequence encodes CASSPPGLAGDTQYF. Filled out from reference TRBV5-1 and TRBJ2-3, the complete variable domain reads KAGVTQTPRYLIKTRGQQVTLSCSPISGHRSVSWYQQTPGQGLQFLFEYFSETQRNKGNFPGRFSGRQFSNSRSEMNVSTLELGDSALYLCASSPPGLAGDTQYFGPGTRLTVL.

V gene TRBV4-1 combines with J gene TRBJ2-5; no firm D call. Germline assignment: CDR1 MGHRA and CDR2 YSYEKL. There are 12 residues in the CDR3. Trimming pared 1 base from V and 11 bases from J, leaving 11 bases between. As DNA, the CDR3 is TGCGCCAGCAGCCAAGTGGGGTTACAGCAGTACTTC. Amino acids: CASSQVGLQQYF.

This rearrangement joins TRBV23-1 to TRBJ1-2; D not resolved. TRBV23-1 qualifies as an ORF whose function is uncertain. CDR3 length equals 13 residues. The V end lost 10 bases, the J end lost 8 bases, and 20 bases lay between the germline ends. The CDR3 loop reads CATPKAAVGGYTF. The CDR3 coding sequence is TGCGCCACCCCCAAGGCCGCCGTTGGGGGCTACACCTTC.

This clone was seen more than once but under ten times. V gene TRBV29-1 combines with J gene TRBJ1-1; D possibly corresponds to TRBD1 (5 bases). Germline CDR1 is SQVTM and CDR2 is ANQGSEA. Deletions cut 0 bases from V and 6 bases from J, with 14 bases between. The CDR3 runs 14 residues. The CDR3 region is CSVEDSPVGAEAFF. The CDR3, as DNA: TGCAGCGTTGAAGATAGCCCCGTAGGGGCTGAAGCTTTCTTT.

This chain links TRBV5-5 with TRBJ2-7, with 11 bases aligning to TRBD1. CDR1 and CDR2 (germline): SGHKS, YYEKEE (reference sequence). V lost 4 bases to trimming and J lost 4 bases; unmatched junction nucleotides: 7. The CDR3 length is 15 residues. The CDR3 protein is CASSPRGTGGYEQYF. Here the CDR3 DNA reads TGTGCCAGCAGCCCTCGAGGGACAGGGGGGTACGAGCAGTACTTC.

V usage is TRBV5-1 and J usage is TRBJ2-1; 9 bases match TRBD2. Germline lookup yields CDR1 SGHRS and CDR2 YFSETQ. V was pared by 3 bases and J by 4 bases, with 5 bases of the junction left unmatched. The CDR3 extends over 15 amino acids. The CDR3 loop reads CASSSGTSLYNEQFF. In DNA, the CDR3 is TGCGCCAGCAGCTCCGGGACTAGCCTTTACAATGAGCAGTTCTTC.

The chain combines TRBV30 with TRBJ1-2; 8 positions match TRBD1. The germline V gene encodes CDR1 GTSNPN and CDR2 SVGIG (reference sequence). Trimming took 3 bases from V and 5 from J; bases not matched to a gene: 11. This CDR3 has 15 residues. DNA of the CDR3: TGTGCCTGGAGGCGGGGACAGGCCGACCAGTATGGCTACACCTTC. It is translated as CAWRRGQADQYGYTF.

This clone was seen just once. This sequence joins TRBV18 and TRBJ2-7, with D perhaps TRBD1 or TRBD2 (5 bases each). V was trimmed by 4 bases and J by 0 bases, leaving 16 bases between them. The germline gives CDR1 KGHSH, CDR2 LQKENI. The CDR3 loop spans 16 amino acids. The DNA for the CDR3 is TGTGCCAGCTCACAAAAACGGCCAGGGAGCTCCTACGAGCAGTACTTC. Protein: CASSQKRPGSSYEQYF.

The rearrangement uses TRBV4-1 and TRBJ1-4; perhaps TRBD1 as D (5 bases). CDR3 length equals 15 residues. Germline V lookup: CDR1 MGHRA, CDR2 YSYEKL. Trimming removed 2 bases from V and 0 bases from J, with 7 bases in between. This chain's CDR3 is CASSQTGATNEKLFF. In DNA, the CDR3 is TGCGCCAGCAGCCAAACAGGAGCAACTAATGAAAAACTGTTTTTT.